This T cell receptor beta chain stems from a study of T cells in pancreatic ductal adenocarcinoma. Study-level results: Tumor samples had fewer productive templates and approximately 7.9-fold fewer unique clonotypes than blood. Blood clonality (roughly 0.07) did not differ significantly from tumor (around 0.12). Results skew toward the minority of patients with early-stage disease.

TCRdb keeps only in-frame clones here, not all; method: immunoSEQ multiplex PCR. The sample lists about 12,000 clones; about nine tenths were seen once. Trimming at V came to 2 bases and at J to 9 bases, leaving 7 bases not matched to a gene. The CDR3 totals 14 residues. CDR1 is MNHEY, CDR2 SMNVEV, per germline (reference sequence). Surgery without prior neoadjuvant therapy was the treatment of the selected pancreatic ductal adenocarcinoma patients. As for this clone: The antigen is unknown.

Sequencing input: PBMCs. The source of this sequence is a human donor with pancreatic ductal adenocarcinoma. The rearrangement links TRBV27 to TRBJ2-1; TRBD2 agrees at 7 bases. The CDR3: CASSLRGGRGEQFF. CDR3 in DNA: TGTGCCAGCAGTTTAAGAGGCGGGAGAGGTGAGCAGTTCTTC.